This T cell receptor beta chain was captured in a study of blood T cells in healthy people across ages. About this clonotype: The antigen is undetermined. A junction boundary mismatches the germline segment, possibly from a read error.

Study conclusions and caveats: Among T cells, TCR beta diversity per million cells dropped roughly linearly as age rose.

Combining a sample-barcoded 5' primer with a J-beta primer mix, a second PCR ran for about 7 to 12 cycles. All cDNA molecules were each tagged by a template-switch adaptor with 12 random nucleotides. Each CDR3 protein is one row after TCRdb ran MiXCR on the 5' RACE reads. Of 800,000 to 950,000 distinct CDR3 sequences in the sample, roughly 43% were seen once. Germline lookup yields CDR1 MDHEN and CDR2 SYDVKM. The CDR3 has 13 amino acids. The sample was blood. The rearrangement links TRBV28 to TRBJ2-3; D is uncertain. The source is a man in his thirties or forties in good health. The CDR3 region is CAGSMGDHLTQYF. The DNA for the CDR3 is TGTGCCGGCAGTATGGGCGACCACCTAACGCAGTATTTT.